This T cell receptor beta chain was captured by sequencing in a study of spatial heterogeneity in lung cancer. Study-level points and caveats: Counts of expanded alpha and beta TCRs within tumors tracked the tumor nonsynonymous mutation count.

TCRdb used MiXCR to reprocess the 5' RACE reads, holding one entry per CDR3 protein. Seen here are 1,100 or so distinct CDR3 sequences, around a third observed once, and the top ten hold approximately 35%. Remarks on this clonotype: As yet, its antigen is unknown. The size of this beta chain means little, since it is a stray read in a library made for alpha chains.

The time point denotes: sample taken at primary tumor resection. The source material was lung tumor tissue, sampled at surgery. This sequence was found in a male donor with early-stage non-small cell lung cancer.

The CDR3 nucleotides are TGTGCCACCACAAGCAACGGAGGGCAAGCTTTCTTT. Its translation: CATTSNGGQAFF. This chain uses TRBV24-1 with TRBJ1-1; D is undetermined. The CDR3 spans 12 residues. The V gene's germline CDR1 is KGHDR and CDR2 SFDVKD. With 8 bases removed from V and 9 bases from J, the gap between germline ends came to 15 bases.